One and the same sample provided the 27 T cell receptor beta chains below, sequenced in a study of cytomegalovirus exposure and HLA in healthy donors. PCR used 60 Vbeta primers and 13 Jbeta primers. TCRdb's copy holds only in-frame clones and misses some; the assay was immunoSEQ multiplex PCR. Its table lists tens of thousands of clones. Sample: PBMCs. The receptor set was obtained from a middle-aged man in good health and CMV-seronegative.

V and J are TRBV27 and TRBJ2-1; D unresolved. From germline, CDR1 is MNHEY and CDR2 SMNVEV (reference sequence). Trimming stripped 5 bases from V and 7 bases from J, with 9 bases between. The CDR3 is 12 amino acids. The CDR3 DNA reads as TGTGCCAGCAGTCCGACATGGAATGAGCAGTTCTTC. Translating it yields CASSPTWNEQFF.

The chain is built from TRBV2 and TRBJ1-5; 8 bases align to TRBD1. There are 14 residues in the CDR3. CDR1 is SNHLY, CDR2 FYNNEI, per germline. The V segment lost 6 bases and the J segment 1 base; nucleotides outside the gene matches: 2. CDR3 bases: TGTGCCAGCAGCAGGGGGCTGAGCAATCAGCCCCAGCATTTT. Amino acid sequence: CASSRGLSNQPQHF.

The CDR3 spells CASSLRTSAYEQYF. The CDR3 region has the DNA TGCGCCAGCAGCTTGCGGACTAGCGCTTACGAGCAGTACTTC. The gene calls are TRBV5-1 and TRBJ2-5; 9 bases fit TRBD2. The closer fit of TRBJ2-7 to the DNA end suggests the J call may be wrong. This CDR3 comprises 14 residues. Looked up from germline, CDR1 is SGHRS and CDR2 is YFSETQ.

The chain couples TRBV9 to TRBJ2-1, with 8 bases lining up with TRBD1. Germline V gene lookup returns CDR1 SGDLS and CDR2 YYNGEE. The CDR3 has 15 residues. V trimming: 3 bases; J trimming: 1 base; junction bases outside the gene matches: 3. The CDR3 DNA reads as TGTGCCAGCAGCGCCGACAGGGGTTCCTACAATGAGCAGTTCTTC. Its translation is CASSADRGSYNEQFF.

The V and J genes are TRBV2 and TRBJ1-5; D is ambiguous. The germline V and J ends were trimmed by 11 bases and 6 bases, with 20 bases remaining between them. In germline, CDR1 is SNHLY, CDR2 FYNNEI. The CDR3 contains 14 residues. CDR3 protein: CASTQLTEGQPQHF. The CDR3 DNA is TGTGCCTCCACCCAGTTGACGGAGGGTCAGCCCCAGCATTTT.

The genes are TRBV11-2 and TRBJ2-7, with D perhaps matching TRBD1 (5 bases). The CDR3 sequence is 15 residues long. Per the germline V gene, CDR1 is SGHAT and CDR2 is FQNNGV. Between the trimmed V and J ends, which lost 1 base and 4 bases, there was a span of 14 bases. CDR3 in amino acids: CASSLGAGFEYEQYF. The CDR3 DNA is TGTGCCAGCAGCTTAGGGGCAGGGTTCGAATACGAGCAGTACTTC.

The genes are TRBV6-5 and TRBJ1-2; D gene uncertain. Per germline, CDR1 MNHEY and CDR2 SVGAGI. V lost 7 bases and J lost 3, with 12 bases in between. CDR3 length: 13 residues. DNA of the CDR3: TGTGCCAGCACCCTTGGGCGCCACTATGGCTACACCTTC. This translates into CASTLGRHYGYTF.

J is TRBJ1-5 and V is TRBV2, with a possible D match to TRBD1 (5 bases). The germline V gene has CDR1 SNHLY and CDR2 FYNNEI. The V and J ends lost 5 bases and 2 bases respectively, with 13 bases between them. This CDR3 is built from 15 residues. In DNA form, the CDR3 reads TGTGCCAGCAGTAGGGGTAGGCTTGGCAATCAGCCCCAGCATTTT. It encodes CASSRGRLGNQPQHF. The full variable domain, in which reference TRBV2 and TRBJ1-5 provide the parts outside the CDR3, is EPEVTQTPSHQVTQMGQEVILRCVPISNHLYFYWYRQILGQKVEFLVSFYNNEISEKSEIFDDQFSVERPDGSNFTLKIRSTKLEDSAMYFCASSRGRLGNQPQHFGDGTRLSIL.

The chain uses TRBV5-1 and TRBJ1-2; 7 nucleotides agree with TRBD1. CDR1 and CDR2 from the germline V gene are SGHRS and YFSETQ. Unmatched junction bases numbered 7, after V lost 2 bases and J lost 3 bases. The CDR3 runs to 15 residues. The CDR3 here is CASSFEQGRHYGYTF. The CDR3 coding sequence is TGCGCCAGCAGCTTCGAACAGGGGAGACACTATGGCTACACCTTC. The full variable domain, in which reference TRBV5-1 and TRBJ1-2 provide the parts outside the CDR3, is KAGVTQTPRYLIKTRGQQVTLSCSPISGHRSVSWYQQTPGQGLQFLFEYFSETQRNKGNFPGRFSGRQFSNSRSEMNVSTLELGDSALYLCASSFEQGRHYGYTFGSGTRLTVV.

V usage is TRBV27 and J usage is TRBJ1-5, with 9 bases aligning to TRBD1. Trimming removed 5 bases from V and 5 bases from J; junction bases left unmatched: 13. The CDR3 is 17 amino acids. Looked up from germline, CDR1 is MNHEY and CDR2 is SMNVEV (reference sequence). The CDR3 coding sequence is TGTGCCAGCAGTCCAACTCCCGGGACAGGGCTCGATCAGCCCCAGCATTTT. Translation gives CASSPTPGTGLDQPQHF.

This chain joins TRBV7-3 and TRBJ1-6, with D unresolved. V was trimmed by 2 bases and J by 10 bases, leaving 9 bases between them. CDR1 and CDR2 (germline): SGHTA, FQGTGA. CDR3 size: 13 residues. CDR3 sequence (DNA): TGTGCCAGCAGCTTATCCTCAGAATCACCCCTCCACTTT. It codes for CASSLSSESPLHF.

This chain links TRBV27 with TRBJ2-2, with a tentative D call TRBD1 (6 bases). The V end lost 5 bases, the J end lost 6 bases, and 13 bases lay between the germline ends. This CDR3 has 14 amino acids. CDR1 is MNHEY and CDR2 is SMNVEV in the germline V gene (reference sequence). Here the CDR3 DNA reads TGTGCCAGCAGTGCCCCCAGGGGCCCCGGGGAGCTGTTTTTT. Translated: CASSAPRGPGELFF.

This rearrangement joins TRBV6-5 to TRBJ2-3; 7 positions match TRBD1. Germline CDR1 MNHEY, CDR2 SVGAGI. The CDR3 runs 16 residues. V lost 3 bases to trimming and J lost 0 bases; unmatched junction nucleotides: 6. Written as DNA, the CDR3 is TGTGCCAGCAGTTATCGGCCACAGGGGAGCACAGATACGCAGTATTTT. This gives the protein CASSYRPQGSTDTQYF.

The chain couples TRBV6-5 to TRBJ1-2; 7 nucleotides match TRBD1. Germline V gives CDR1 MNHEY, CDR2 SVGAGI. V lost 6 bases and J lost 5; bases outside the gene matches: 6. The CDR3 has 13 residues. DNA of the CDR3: TGTGCCAGCAGCTACCGGGACAGATATGGCTACACCTTC. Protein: CASSYRDRYGYTF.

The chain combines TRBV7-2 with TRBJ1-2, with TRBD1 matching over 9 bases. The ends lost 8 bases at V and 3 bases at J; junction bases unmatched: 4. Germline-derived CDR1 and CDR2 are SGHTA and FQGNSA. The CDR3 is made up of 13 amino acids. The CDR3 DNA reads TGTGCCAGCCCAGACAGGGGGGACTATGGCTACACCTTC. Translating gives CASPDRGDYGYTF.

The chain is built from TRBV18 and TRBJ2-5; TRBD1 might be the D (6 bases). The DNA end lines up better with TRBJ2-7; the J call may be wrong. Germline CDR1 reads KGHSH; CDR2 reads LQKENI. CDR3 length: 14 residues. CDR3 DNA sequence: TGTGCCAGCTCACCGTCAGGGGAAAATTACGAGCAGTACTTC. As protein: CASSPSGENYEQYF.

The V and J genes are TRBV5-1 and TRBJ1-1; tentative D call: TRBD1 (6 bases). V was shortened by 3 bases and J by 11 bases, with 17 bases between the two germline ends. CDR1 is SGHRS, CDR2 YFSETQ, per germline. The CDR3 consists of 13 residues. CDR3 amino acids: CASSSTGSLGAFF. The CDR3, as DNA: TGCGCCAGCAGCTCCACAGGGTCTTTGGGTGCTTTCTTT.

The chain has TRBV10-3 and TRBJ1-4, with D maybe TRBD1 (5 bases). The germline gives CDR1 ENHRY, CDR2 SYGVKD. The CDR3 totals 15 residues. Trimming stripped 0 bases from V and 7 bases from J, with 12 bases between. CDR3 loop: CAISESRRDSEKLFF. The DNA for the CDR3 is TGTGCCATCAGTGAGTCGAGACGAGACAGTGAAAAACTGTTTTTT.

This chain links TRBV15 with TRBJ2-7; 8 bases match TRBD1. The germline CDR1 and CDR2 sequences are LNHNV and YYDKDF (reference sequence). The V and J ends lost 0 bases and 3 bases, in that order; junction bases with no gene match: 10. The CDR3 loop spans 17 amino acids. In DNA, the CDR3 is TGTGCCACCAGCAGAGATACCGGTGCGGACAGGGTCTACGAGCAGTACTTC. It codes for CATSRDTGADRVYEQYF.

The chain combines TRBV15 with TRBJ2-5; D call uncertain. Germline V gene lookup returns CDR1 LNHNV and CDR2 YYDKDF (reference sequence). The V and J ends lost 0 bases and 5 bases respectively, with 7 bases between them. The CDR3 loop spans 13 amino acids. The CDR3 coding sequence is TGTGCCACCAGCAGAGATGCCCGGGAGACCCAGTACTTC. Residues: CATSRDARETQYF. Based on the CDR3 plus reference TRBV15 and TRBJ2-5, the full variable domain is DAMVIQNPRYQVTQFGKPVTLSCSQTLNHNVMYWYQQKSSQAPKLLFHYYDKDFNNEADTPDNFQSRRPNTSFCFLDIRSPGLGDTAMYLCATSRDARETQYFGPGTRLLVL.

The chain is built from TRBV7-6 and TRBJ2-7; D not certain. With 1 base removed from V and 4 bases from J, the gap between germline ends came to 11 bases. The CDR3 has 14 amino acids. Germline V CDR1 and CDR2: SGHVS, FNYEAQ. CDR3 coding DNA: TGTGCCAGCAGCTTAGTGGCAGGAATATACGAGCAGTACTTC. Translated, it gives CASSLVAGIYEQYF.

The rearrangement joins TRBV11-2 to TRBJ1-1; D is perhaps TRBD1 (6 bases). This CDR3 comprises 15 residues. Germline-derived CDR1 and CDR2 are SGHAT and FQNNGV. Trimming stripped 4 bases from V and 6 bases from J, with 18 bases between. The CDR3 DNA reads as TGTGCCAGCAGCTCCCGATCTGGACAGCTCGCTGAAGCTTTCTTT. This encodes CASSSRSGQLAEAFF.

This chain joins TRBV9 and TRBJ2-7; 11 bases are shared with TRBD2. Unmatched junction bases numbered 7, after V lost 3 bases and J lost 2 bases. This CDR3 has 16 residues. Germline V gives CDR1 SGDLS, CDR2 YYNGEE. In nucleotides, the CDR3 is TGTGCCAGCAGCGAGGGGACTAGCGGATTGGCCTACGAGCAGTACTTC. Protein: CASSEGTSGLAYEQYF.

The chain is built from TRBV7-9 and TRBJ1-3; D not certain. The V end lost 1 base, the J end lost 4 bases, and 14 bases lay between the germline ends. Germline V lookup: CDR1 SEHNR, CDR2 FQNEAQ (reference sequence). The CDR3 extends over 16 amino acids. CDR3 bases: TGTGCCAGCAGCTTAGTCCGAATCGGGTTCGGAAACACCATATATTTT. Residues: CASSLVRIGFGNTIYF.

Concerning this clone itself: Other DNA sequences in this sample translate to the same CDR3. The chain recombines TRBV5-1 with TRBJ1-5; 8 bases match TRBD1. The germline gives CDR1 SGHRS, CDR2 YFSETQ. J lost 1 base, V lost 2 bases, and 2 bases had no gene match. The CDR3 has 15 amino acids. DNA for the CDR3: TGCGCCAGCAGCTTAGGACAGGGAAGCAATCAGCCCCAGCATTTT. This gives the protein CASSLGQGSNQPQHF.

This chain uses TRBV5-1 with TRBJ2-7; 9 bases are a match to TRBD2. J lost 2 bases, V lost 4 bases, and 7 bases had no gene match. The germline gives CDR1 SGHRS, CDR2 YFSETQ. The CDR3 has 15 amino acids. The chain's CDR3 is CASSVLAGETYEQYF. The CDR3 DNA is TGCGCCAGCAGCGTGTTAGCGGGGGAAACCTACGAGCAGTACTTC.

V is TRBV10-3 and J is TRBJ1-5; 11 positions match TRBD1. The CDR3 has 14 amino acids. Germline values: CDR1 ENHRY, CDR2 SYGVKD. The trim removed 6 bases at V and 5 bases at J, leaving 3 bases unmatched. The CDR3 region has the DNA TGTGCCATCAGCAGGGACAGGGGGGATCAGCCCCAGCATTTT. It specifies CAISRDRGDQPQHF.